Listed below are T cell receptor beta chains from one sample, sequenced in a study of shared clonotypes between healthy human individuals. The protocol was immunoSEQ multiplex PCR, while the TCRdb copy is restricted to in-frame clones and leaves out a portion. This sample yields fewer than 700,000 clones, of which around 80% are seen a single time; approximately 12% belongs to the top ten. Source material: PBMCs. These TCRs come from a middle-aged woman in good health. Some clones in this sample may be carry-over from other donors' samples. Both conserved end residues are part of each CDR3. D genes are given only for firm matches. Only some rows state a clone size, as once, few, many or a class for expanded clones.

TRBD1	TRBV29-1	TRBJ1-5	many	TGCAGCGATAGGGGGCTCAGTTTAGGTCAGCCCCAGCATTTT	CSDRGLSLGQPQHF
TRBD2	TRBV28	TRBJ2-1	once	TGTGCCAGCAGTTTAGGGCGAACTAGCGGGTTCCATGAGCAGTTCTTC	CASSLGRTSGFHEQFF
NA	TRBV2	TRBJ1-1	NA	TGTGCCAGCAGTGTGGGGGGGTGGAACACTGAAGCTTTCTTT	CASSVGGWNTEAFF
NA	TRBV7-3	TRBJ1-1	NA	TGTGCCAGCAGCTCAAGGGGTGGTAGCACTGAAGCTTTCTTT	CASSSRGGSTEAFF
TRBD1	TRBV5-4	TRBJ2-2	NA	TGTGCCAGCAGTCCGAGGACAGGGGCGAACACCGGGGAGCTGTTTTTT	CASSPRTGANTGELFF
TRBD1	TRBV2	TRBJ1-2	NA	TGTGCCAGCATTCTCCTTCCGGGACAGGGCAACTATGGCTACACCTTC	CASILLPGQGNYGYTF
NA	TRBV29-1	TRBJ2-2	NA	TGCAGCGTTCGAGGGCAGACCTCCACCGGGGAGCTGTTTTTT	CSVRGQTSTGELFF
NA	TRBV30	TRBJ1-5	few	TGTGCCTGGAGCGAAACAAACGAGGATCAGCCCCAGCATTTT	CAWSETNEDQPQHF
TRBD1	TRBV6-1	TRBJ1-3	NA	TGTGCCAGCAGTGATCACAGGGGGTTTGGAAACACCATATATTTT	CASSDHRGFGNTIYF
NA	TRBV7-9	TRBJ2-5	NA	TGCGCCAGCAGCCTTCGGGAACAAGAGACCCAGTACTTC	CASSLREQETQYF
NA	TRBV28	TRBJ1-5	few	TGTGCCAGCACCTTGGACAGCCAAAGGGGTCAGCCCCAGCATTTT	CASTLDSQRGQPQHF
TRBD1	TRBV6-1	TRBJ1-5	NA	TGTGCCAGCAGTGAATATGGAACAGGGGTCGGGCAGCCCCAGCATTTT	CASSEYGTGVGQPQHF
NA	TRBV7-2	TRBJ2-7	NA	TGTGCCAGCAGCTTAGGTCGGGGAGGCTACGAGCAGTACTTC	CASSLGRGGYEQYF
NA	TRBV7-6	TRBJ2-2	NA	TGTGCCAGCAGCTTACGGAATGGGGGGGAGCTGTTTTTT	CASSLRNGGELFF
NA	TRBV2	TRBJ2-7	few	TGTGCCAGCAGTGAAAAGTCCACGGTGCTGTACTTC	CASSEKSTVLYF
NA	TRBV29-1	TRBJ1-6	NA	TGCAGCGTTGAAGAAACACCGAATTCACCCCTCCACTTT	CSVEETPNSPLHF
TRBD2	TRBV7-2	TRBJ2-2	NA	TGTGCCAGCAGCCGAAGACTAGCGGGAGCGAACACCGGGGAGCTGTTTTTT	CASSRRLAGANTGELFF
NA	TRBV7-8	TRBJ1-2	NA	TGTGCCAGCAGCTTAGAGGGATATGGCTACACCTTC	CASSLEGYGYTF
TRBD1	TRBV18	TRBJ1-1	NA	TGTGCCAGCTCACCAAACAGGGGCACTGAAGCTTTCTTT	CASSPNRGTEAFF
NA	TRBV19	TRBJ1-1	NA	TGTGCCAGTTTCGCCCTAGGATGGACTGAAGCTTTCTTT	CASFALGWTEAFF
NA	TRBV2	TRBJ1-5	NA	TGTGCCAGCAGTTACCTCTTGGGAATGGGGAATCAGCCCCAGCATTTT	CASSYLLGMGNQPQHF
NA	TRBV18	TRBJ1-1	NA	TGTGCCAGCTCACCACGAGGGGGAATGAACACTGAAGCTTTCTTT	CASSPRGGMNTEAFF
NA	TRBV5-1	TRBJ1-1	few	TGCGCCAGCAGCTTGGCCATGAGCGGGGACACTGAAGCTTTCTTT	CASSLAMSGDTEAFF
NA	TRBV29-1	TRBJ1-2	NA	TGCAGCGTCGGCGGGACGCAAGCGACCTATGGCTACACCTTC	CSVGGTQATYGYTF
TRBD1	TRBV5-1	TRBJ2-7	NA	TGCGCCAGCAGCGTTACTACAGGGGCCGTTAGTCAAGAGCAGTACTTC	CASSVTTGAVSQEQYF
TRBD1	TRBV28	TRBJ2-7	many	TGTGCCAGCAGAGCAAGGACAGGGGCCTACGAGCAGTACTTC	CASRARTGAYEQYF
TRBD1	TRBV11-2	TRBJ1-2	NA	TGTGCCAGCAGCCGAACCGGACAGGCCGTTGATGGCTACACCTTC	CASSRTGQAVDGYTF
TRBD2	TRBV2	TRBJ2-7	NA	TGTGCCAGCCGGACCGGGAGCGGGAGAACCTACGAGCAGTACTTC	CASRTGSGRTYEQYF
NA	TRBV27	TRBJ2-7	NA	TGTGCCAGCAGTTTTGGCTCACTTGCTTACGAGCAGTACTTC	CASSFGSLAYEQYF
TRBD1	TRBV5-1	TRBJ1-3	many	TGCGCCAGCAGCTTGGGGACAGGCTACTCTGGAAACACCATATATTTT	CASSLGTGYSGNTIYF
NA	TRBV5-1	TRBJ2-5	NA	TGCGCCAGCAGCTCCACCGGGACTGCCTTTGGGGAGACCCAGTACTTC	CASSSTGTAFGETQYF
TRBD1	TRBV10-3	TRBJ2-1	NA	TGTGCCATCAGTTGGGACAGGGGGCTCAATGAGCAGTTCTTC	CAISWDRGLNEQFF
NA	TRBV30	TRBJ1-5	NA	TGTGCCTGGGGAGAGGGCCTCCGGCCCAATCAGCCCCAGCATTTT	CAWGEGLRPNQPQHF
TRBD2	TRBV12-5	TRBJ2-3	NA	TGTGCTAGTGGAAAAGCGGGAACCACAGATACGCAGTATTTT	CASGKAGTTDTQYF
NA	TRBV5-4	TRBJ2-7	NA	TGTGCCAGCAGCTTGGGTCTAGAGAATGGGAGGTACGAGCAGTACTTC	CASSLGLENGRYEQYF
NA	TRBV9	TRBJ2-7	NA	TGTGCCAGCAGCGTATCCCCAGGGAACGAGCAGTACTTC	CASSVSPGNEQYF
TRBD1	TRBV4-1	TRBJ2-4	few	TGCGCCAGCAGCCAAGTCGGGACAGGGGAAGCCAAAAACATTCAGTACTTC	CASSQVGTGEAKNIQYF
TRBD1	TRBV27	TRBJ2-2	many	TGTGCCAGCAGTTCCCGGACAGGGGGCGGGGAGCTGTTTTTT	CASSSRTGGGELFF
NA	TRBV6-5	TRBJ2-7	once	TGTGCCAGCAGTTCCCCCGCCCGAGGTTTGGAGTACTTC	CASSSPARGLEYF
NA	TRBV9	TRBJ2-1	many	TGTGCCAGCAGTGTCGACTGGAGCTCCTACAATGAGCAGTTCTTC	CASSVDWSSYNEQFF
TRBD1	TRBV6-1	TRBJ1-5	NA	TGTGCCAGCAGTGAAGGGACAGGGGAAGGGTATCAGCCCCAGCATTTT	CASSEGTGEGYQPQHF
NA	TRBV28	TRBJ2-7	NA	TGTGCCAGCAGTTTAATATACGAGCAGTACTTC	CASSLIYEQYF
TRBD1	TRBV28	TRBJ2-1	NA	TGTGCCAGCAGCCCCGGGACAGGGGTAAATGAGCAGTTCTTC	CASSPGTGVNEQFF
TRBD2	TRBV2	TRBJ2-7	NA	TGTGCCAGCAGTGATTTGAGCGGGAGGGCCGTCGAGCAGTACTTC	CASSDLSGRAVEQYF
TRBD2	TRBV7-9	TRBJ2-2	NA	TGTGCCAGCAGCGCGGGACTAGTTACGAACACCGGGGAGCTGTTTTTT	CASSAGLVTNTGELFF
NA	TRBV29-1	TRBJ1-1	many	TGCAGCGCCGATCCTCCTACAAGAGGGAACACTGAAGCTTTCTTT	CSADPPTRGNTEAFF
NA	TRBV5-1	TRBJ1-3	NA	TGCGCCAGCAGCTTGGCCGGGGGCGGAAACACCATATATTTT	CASSLAGGGNTIYF
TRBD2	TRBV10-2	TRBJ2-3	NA	TGCGCCAGCAGTGGGGGAGGGAATAGAGATACGCAGTATTTT	CASSGGGNRDTQYF
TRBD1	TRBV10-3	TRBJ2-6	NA	TGTGCCATCAGTCAGGGGGCCACTTCTGGGGCCAACGTCCTGACTTTC	CAISQGATSGANVLTF
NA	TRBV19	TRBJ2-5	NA	TGTGCCAGTAGTATAGACAGGGGTCAAGAGACCCAGTACTTC	CASSIDRGQETQYF
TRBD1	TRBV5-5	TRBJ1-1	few	TGTGCCAGCAGCTGGGACAGAGGGGGCACTGAAGCTTTCTTT	CASSWDRGGTEAFF
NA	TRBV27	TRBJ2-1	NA	TGTGCCAGCAGTTTGCCCCGGCGTGGATATGATGAGCAGTTCTTC	CASSLPRRGYDEQFF
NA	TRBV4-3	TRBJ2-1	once	TGCGCCAGCAGCCAAGAACGCCGGACGTCGGGGAATGAGCAGTTCTTC	CASSQERRTSGNEQFF
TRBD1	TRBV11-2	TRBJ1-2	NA	TGTGCCAGCACCTTCAATTCTCAGGGGGCTGGCTACACCTTC	CASTFNSQGAGYTF